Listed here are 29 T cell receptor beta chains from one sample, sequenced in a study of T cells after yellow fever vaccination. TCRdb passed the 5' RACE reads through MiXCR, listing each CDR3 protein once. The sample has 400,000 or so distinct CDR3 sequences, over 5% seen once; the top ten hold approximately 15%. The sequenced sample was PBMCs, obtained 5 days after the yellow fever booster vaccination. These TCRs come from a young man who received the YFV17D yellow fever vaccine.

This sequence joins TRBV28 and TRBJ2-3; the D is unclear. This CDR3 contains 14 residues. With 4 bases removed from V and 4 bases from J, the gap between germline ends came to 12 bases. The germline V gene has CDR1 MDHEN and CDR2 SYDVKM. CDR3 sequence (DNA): TGTGCCAGCAGTTCCGACGAGACTGCAGATACGCAGTATTTT. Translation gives CASSSDETADTQYF.

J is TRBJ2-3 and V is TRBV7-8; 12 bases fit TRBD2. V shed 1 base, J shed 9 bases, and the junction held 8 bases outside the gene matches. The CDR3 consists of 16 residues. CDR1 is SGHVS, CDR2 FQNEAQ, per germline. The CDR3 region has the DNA TGTGCCAGCAGCTTAGGGCCTAGCGGGAGGGCCGAGACGCAGTATTTT. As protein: CASSLGPSGRAETQYF.

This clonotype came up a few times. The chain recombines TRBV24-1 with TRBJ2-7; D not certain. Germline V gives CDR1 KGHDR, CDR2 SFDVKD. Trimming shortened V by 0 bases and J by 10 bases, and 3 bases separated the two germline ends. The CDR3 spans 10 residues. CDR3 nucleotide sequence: TGTGCCACCAGTGATTTGTGTCAGTACTTC. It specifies CATSDLCQYF.

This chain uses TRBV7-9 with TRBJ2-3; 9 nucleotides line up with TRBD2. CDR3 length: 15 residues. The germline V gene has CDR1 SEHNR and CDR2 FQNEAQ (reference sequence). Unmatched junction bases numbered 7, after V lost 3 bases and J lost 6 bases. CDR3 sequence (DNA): TGTGCCAGCAGCTTGGTAGCGGGAGCGGGGGATACGCAGTATTTT. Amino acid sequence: CASSLVAGAGDTQYF.

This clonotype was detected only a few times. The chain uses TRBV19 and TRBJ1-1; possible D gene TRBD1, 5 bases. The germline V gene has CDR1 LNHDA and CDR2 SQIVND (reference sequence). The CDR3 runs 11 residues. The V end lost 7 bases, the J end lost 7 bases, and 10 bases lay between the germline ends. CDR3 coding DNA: TGTGCCAGTAATCCGGGGGATGAAGCTTTCTTT. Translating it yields CASNPGDEAFF. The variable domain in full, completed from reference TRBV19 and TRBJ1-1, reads DGGITQSPKYLFRKEGQNVTLSCEQNLNHDAMYWYRQDPGQGLRLIYYSQIVNDFQKGDIAEGYSVSREKKESFPLTVTSAQKNPTAFYLCASNPGDEAFFGQGTRLTVV.

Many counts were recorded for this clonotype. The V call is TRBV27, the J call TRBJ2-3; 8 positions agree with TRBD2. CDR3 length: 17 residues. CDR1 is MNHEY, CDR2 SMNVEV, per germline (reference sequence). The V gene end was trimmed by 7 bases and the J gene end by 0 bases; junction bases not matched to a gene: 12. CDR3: CASNIISGGVSTDTQYF. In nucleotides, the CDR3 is TGTGCCAGCAATATCATATCGGGGGGGGTCAGCACAGATACGCAGTATTTT.

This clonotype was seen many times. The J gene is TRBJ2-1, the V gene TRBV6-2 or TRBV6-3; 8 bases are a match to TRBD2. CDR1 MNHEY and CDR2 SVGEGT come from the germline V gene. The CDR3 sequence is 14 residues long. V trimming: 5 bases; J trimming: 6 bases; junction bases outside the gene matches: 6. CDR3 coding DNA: TGTGCCAGCAGTAGCGGGAGTAGTTCCAATGAGCAGTTCTTC. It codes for CASSSGSSSNEQFF.

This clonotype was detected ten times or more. This CDR3 is CASSLGTGGTTQYF. CDR3 nucleotides: TGTGCCAGCAGCTTAGGGACAGGAGGTACGACCCAGTACTTC. The chain links TRBV7-2 to TRBJ2-5; the match to TRBD1 covers 7 bases. The junction had 6 bases not matched to a gene; V was cut back by 1 base and J by 7 bases. This CDR3 region has 14 residues. The germline V gene encodes CDR1 SGHTA and CDR2 FQGNSA.

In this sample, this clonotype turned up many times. CDR3 coding DNA: TGTGCCAGCAGCAGCTCTTGGCCAGAGACCCAGTACTTC. Amino acids: CASSSSWPETQYF. The chain couples TRBV7-2 to TRBJ2-5, with D uncertain. Trimming pared 5 bases from V and 4 bases from J, leaving 11 bases between. This CDR3 is built from 13 residues. Germline values: CDR1 SGHTA, CDR2 FQGNSA.

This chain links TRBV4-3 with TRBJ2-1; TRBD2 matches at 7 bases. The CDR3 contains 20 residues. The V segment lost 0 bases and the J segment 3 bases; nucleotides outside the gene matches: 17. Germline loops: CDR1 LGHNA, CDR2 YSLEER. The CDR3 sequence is CASSQDGAGFAGVSYNEQFF. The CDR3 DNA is TGCGCCAGCAGCCAAGATGGCGCAGGTTTTGCGGGAGTGAGCTACAATGAGCAGTTCTTC.

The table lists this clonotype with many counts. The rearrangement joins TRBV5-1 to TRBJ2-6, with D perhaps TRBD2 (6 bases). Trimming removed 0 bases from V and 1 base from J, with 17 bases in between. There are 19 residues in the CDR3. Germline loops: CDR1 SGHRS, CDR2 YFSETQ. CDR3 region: CASSLAPSAIVSGANVLTF. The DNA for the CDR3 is TGCGCCAGCAGCTTGGCCCCTAGCGCCATAGTTTCTGGGGCCAACGTCCTGACTTTC.

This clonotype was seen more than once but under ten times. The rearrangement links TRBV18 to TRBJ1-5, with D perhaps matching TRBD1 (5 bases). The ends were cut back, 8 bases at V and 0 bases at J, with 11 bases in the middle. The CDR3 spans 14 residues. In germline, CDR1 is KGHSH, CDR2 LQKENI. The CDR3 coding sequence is TGTGCCAGCGCACAACAGGATAGCAATCAGCCCCAGCATTTT. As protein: CASAQQDSNQPQHF.

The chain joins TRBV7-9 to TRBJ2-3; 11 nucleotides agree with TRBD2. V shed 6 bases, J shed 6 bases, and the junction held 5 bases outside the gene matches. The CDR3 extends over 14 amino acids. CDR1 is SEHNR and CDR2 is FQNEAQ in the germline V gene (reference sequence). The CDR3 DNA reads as TGTGCCAGCAGTACGACTAGCGGGATTGATACGCAGTATTTT. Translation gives CASSTTSGIDTQYF.

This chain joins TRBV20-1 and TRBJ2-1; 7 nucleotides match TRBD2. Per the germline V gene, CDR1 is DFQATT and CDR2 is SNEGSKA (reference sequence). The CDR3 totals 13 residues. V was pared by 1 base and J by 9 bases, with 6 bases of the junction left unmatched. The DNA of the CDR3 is TGCAGTGCTAGAGGGACTAGGAGTTTTGAGCAGTTCTTC. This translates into CSARGTRSFEQFF.

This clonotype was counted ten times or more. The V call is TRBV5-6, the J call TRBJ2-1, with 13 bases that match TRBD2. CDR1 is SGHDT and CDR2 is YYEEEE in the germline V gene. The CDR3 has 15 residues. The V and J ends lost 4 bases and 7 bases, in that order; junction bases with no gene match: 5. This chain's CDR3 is CASSLRTSGRNEQFF. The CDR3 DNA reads TGTGCCAGCAGCCTCCGGACTAGCGGGAGAAATGAGCAGTTCTTC.

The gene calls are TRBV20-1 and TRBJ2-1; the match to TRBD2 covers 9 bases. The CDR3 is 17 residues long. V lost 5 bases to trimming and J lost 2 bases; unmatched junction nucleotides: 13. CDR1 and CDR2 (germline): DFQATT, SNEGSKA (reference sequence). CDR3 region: CSALPYLTSGPYNEQFF. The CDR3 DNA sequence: TGCAGTGCTCTCCCTTACCTGACTAGCGGTCCCTACAATGAGCAGTTCTTC.

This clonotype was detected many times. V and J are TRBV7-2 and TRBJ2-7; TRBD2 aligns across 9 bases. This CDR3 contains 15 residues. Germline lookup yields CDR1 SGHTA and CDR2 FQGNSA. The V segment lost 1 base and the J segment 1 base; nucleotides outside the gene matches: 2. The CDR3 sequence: CASSLGTSASYEQYF. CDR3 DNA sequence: TGTGCCAGCAGCTTAGGGACTAGCGCATCCTACGAGCAGTACTTC.

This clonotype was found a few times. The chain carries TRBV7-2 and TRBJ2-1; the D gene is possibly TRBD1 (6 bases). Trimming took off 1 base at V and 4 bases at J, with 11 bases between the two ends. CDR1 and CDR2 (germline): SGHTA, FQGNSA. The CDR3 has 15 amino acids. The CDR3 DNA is TGTGCCAGCAGCTTAGTTCAGGGGAATTACAATGAGCAGTTCTTC. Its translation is CASSLVQGNYNEQFF. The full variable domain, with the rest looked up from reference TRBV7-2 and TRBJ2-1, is GAGVSQSPSNKVTEKGKDVELRCDPISGHTALYWYRQSLGQGLEFLIYFQGNSAPDKSGLPSDRFSAERTGGSVSTLTIQRTQQEDSAVYLCASSLVQGNYNEQFFGPGTRLTVL.

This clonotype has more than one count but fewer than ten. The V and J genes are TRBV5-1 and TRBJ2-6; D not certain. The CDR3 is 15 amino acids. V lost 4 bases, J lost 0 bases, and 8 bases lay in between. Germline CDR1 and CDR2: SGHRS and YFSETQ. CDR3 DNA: TGCGCCAGCAGCCTACAGCCCTCTGGGGCCAACGTCCTGACTTTC. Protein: CASSLQPSGANVLTF. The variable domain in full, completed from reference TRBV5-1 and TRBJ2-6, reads KAGVTQTPRYLIKTRGQQVTLSCSPISGHRSVSWYQQTPGQGLQFLFEYFSETQRNKGNFPGRFSGRQFSNSRSEMNVSTLELGDSALYLCASSLQPSGANVLTFGAGSRLTVL.

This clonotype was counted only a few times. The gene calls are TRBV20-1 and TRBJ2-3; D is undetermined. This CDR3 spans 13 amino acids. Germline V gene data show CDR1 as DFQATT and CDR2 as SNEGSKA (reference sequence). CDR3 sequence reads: CSPALSHTDTQYF. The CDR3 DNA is TGCAGCCCAGCCCTATCACACACAGATACGCAGTATTTT.

DNA for the CDR3: TGTGCCAGCAGCCGGGACAGGCGCATCTCTGGGGCCAACGTCCTGACTTTC. Protein: CASSRDRRISGANVLTF. This sequence joins TRBV6-1 and TRBJ2-6; 8 nucleotides line up with TRBD1. The V gene's germline CDR1 is MNHNS and CDR2 SASEGT. The J segment lost 0 bases and the V segment lost 6 bases, leaving 7 bases of the junction unmatched. CDR3 size: 17 residues.

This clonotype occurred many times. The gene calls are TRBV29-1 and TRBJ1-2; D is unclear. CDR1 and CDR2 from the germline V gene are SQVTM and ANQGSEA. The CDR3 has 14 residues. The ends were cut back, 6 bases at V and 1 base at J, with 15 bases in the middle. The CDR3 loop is CSVPPEGINYGYTF. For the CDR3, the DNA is TGCAGCGTACCACCGGAGGGTATTAACTATGGCTACACCTTC.

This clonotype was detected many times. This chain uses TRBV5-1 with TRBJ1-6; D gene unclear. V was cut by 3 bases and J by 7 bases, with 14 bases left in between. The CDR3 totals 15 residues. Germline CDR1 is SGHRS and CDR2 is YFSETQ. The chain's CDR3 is CASSWEGPGNSPLHF. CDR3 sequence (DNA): TGCGCCAGCAGCTGGGAAGGGCCGGGCAATTCACCCCTCCACTTT.

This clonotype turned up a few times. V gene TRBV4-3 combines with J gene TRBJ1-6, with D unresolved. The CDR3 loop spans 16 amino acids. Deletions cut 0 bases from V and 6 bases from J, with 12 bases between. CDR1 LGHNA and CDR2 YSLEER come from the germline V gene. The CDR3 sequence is CASSQDLGGPNSPLHF. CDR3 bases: TGCGCCAGCAGCCAAGATCTCGGCGGGCCTAATTCACCCCTCCACTTT.

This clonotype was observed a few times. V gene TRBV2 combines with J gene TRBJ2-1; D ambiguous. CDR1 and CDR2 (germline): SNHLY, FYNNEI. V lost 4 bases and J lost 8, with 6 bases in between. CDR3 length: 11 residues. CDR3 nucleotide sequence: TGTGCCAGCAGTGTAATTTATGAGCAGTTCTTC. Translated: CASSVIYEQFF.

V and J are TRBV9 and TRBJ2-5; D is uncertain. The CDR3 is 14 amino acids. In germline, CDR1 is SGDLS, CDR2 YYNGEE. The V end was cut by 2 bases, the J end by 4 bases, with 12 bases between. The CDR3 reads CASSVDAGGETQYF. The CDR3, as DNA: TGTGCCAGCAGCGTGGACGCAGGTGGAGAGACCCAGTACTTC. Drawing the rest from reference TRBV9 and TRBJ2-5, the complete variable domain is DSGVTQTPKHLITATGQRVTLRCSPRSGDLSVYWYQQSLDQGLQFLIQYYNGEERAKGNILERFSAQQFPDLHSELNLSSLELGDSALYFCASSVDAGGETQYFGPGTRLLVL.

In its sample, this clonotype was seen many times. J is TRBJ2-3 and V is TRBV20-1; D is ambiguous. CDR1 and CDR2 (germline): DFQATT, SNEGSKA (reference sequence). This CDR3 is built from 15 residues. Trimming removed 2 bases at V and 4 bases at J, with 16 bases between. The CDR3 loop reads CSARTGRVGADTQYF. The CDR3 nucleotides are TGCAGTGCTAGAACCGGAAGGGTGGGCGCAGATACGCAGTATTTT.

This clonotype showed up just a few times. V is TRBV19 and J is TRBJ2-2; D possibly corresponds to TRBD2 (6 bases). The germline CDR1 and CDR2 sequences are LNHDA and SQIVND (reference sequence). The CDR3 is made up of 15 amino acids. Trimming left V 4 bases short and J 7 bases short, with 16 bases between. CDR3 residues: CASSTHGGIGGELFF. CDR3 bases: TGTGCCAGTAGTACCCATGGCGGGATCGGCGGGGAGCTGTTTTTT. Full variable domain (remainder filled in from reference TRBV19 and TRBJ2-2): DGGITQSPKYLFRKEGQNVTLSCEQNLNHDAMYWYRQDPGQGLRLIYYSQIVNDFQKGDIAEGYSVSREKKESFPLTVTSAQKNPTAFYLCASSTHGGIGGELFFGEGSRLTVL.

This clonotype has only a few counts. The DNA for the CDR3 is TGTGCCAGCAGCTCCCCAATACAGGGCGCGAATGAAAAACTGTTTTTT. It translates to CASSSPIQGANEKLFF. The V and J genes are TRBV7-9 and TRBJ1-4; the D gene is possibly TRBD1 (6 bases). The V end was cut by 4 bases, the J end by 5 bases, with 17 bases between. Germline V gene sequence: CDR1 SEHNR, CDR2 FQNEAQ (reference sequence). This CDR3 has 16 residues.